This TCR beta chain stems from a study of T-cell reconstitution after alpha-beta-depleted transplantation in children. This clonotype was seen a single time. At one end, the junction sequence differs from germline, possibly due to a read error. Molecular barcoding with unique molecular identifiers was used for the TCRbeta library. TCRdb redid the calling of the PCR reads with MiXCR, one entry per CDR3 protein. The profile shows tens of thousands of distinct CDR3 sequences, 52% of them singletons. The length of the CDR3 is 14 residues. This clonotype was obtained from a boy under three years old with SCID, due to receive a stem cell transplant. The genes are TRBV12-3 or TRBV12-4 and TRBJ2-3; possibly TRBD1 for D (6 bases). The material was peripheral blood, obtained before TCRalphabeta/CD19-depleted stem cell transplant. Written as DNA, the CDR3 is TGTGCCAGCAAGCCGGGACACTCCACAGATACGCGGTATTTT. Protein product: CASKPGHSTDTRYF.